The entry below describes one T cell receptor (beta chain). CDR1 is MNHEY, CDR2 SMNVEV, per germline (reference sequence). The CDR3 is 17 amino acids. V trimming: 5 bases; J trimming: 3 bases; junction bases outside the gene matches: 15. This record belongs to a study of pediatric ulcerative colitis. The protocol was immunoSEQ multiplex PCR, while the TCRdb copy is restricted to in-frame clones and leaves out a portion. The table includes about 15,000 clones, 70% to 90% detected once. This TCR was recovered from a boy younger than 18 with moderate ulcerative colitis. The chain recombines TRBV27 with TRBJ2-7, with TRBD2 matching over 8 bases. The sample was blood. CDR3 nucleotide sequence: TGTGCCAGCAGTCCGGGGAGCGGGAGCAGGACTAGCTACGAGCAGTACTTC. It translates to CASSPGSGSRTSYEQYF.